A selection of T cell receptor beta chains follows, all from one sample in a study of Ad26.COV2.S vaccination and SARS-CoV-2 variants. TCRdb's table, derived via immunoSEQ multiplex PCR, lists solely in-frame clones and lacks some. The data contain under 550,000 clones, approximately 90% of them singletons. Sequenced material: peripheral blood, taken in a trial of Ad26.COV2.S vaccine versus placebo. These receptors all stem from a person aged 18-60 years who received the Ad26.COV2.S COVID-19 vaccine or a placebo. Each CDR3 is given with its conserved first and last residue. The order of the fields is clone size, V gene, J gene, D gene, CDR3 DNA, CDR3 protein. D genes are given only for firm matches. Only some rows state a clone size, as once, few, many or a class for expanded clones.

-	TRBV15	TRBJ1-1	-	TGTGCCACGAAGGCCACCTACAGGAACACTGAAGCTTTCTTT	CATKATYRNTEAFF
-	TRBV15	TRBJ1-2	-	TGTGCCACCAGCAGAGATGCGAGGGCCTTCGGGGATGGCTACACCTTC	CATSRDARAFGDGYTF
-	TRBV4-1	TRBJ2-7	-	TGCGCCAGCAGCCAAGCTTACGAGCAGTACTTC	CASSQAYEQYF
-	TRBV9	TRBJ2-3	-	TGTGCCAGCAGCGTCGGGACTCTAGAATTCACAGATACGCAGTATTTT	CASSVGTLEFTDTQYF
-	TRBV5-3	TRBJ2-1	-	TGTGCCAGAAGCCTGGCTCAGGGGCCCCACAATGAGCAGTTCTTC	CARSLAQGPHNEQFF
-	TRBV24-1	TRBJ2-3	-	TGTGCCACCAGTGATCAAATCACAGATACGCAGTATTTT	CATSDQITDTQYF
many	TRBV4-2	TRBJ1-1	-	TGTGCCAGCAGCCAAGATCTAACAGAGAACACTGAAGCTTTCTTT	CASSQDLTENTEAFF
-	TRBV5-8	TRBJ1-2	-	TGTGCCAGCAGCTCCCCCGGTGGCTACACCTTC	CASSSPGGYTF
few	TRBV19	TRBJ1-2	TRBD1	TGTGCCAGTAATCCGGGACAGGGGTTCTATGGCTACACCTTC	CASNPGQGFYGYTF
few	TRBV7-8	TRBJ1-1	TRBD1	TGTGCCAGCAGCTTCAATGGACAGGGAGAGACTGAAGCTTTCTTT	CASSFNGQGETEAFF